The 2 T cell receptor beta chains in this list originate from one sample, sequenced in a study of T cells in Graves' hyperthyroidism and ophthalmopathy. The CDR3 regions of TCR beta were amplified from RNA transcripts. Initially, a first-round RT-PCR of the TCR CDR3 employed the HTBI primer set. TCRdb fed the multiplex PCR reads into MiXCR, producing one record per CDR3 protein. The repertoire holds around 600,000 distinct CDR3 sequences, with about 15% as singletons. Sequencing used blood. The receptors derive from a woman aged 45-60 years with Graves' ophthalmopathy.

The rearrangement uses TRBV6-2 or TRBV6-3 and TRBJ1-5; D ambiguous. The CDR3 loop spans 13 amino acids. V lost 1 base to trimming and J lost 6 bases, with 7 bases between them. Germline V gives CDR1 MNHEY, CDR2 SVGEGT. The CDR3 spells CASSYYPGQPQHF. For the CDR3, the DNA is TGTGCCAGCAGTTACTATCCCGGTCAGCCCCAGCATTTT.

Regarding this clonotype: One base away lies a much larger clone, so this may be a sequencing read error. The gene calls are TRBV10-3 and TRBJ1-2, with 7 bases fitting TRBD1. CDR1 ENHRY and CDR2 SYGVKD come from the germline V gene. The CDR3 loop spans 14 amino acids. V gave up 5 bases and J gave up 6 bases; unmatched junction bases: 9. The CDR3 here is CAISYSTGSDGYTF. The CDR3 DNA reads as TGTGCCATCAGTTACTCGACAGGGTCGGATGGCTACACCTTC.